This is a list of T cell receptor beta chains from one sample in a study of cytomegalovirus exposure and HLA in healthy donors. Repertoires were generated with immunoSEQ multiplex PCR, while TCRdb's copy carries only in-frame clones and drops some. The data contain 150,000 to 200,000 clones, roughly 84% of them singletons. Sequences were obtained from PBMCs. These receptors originate from a young man in good health and CMV-seropositive. CDR3s include the opening cysteine and the closing phenylalanine or tryptophan. A D gene is named only where the DNA matches it firmly. Size tells how often a clone was seen (once, few, many) or the class of an expanded clone, and some rows leave it out.

J gene	V gene	D gene	clone size	CDR3 protein	CDR3 DNA
TRBJ2-3	TRBV10-3	TRBD2	.	CAIRGGRELHTQYF	TGTGCCATCAGGGGAGGGCGGGAGTTACATACGCAGTATTTT
TRBJ2-7	TRBV28	TRBD1	.	CASSLTGPGYEQYF	TGTGCCAGCAGTTTGACAGGGCCGGGCTACGAGCAGTACTTC
TRBJ2-1	TRBV19	TRBD2	.	CASSISGLAGGVSYNEQFF	TGTGCCAGTAGTATTTCCGGACTAGCGGGAGGGGTCTCCTACAATGAGCAGTTCTTC
TRBJ1-5	TRBV19	.	.	CASTKRGSDQPQHF	TGTGCCAGTACAAAACGGGGGTCGGATCAGCCCCAGCATTTT
TRBJ2-7	TRBV14	.	.	CASSHQRVRSYEQYF	TGTGCCAGCAGCCACCAGCGGGTTAGATCCTACGAGCAGTACTTC
TRBJ2-1	TRBV5-1	.	.	CASSRTGGTGLADNEQFF	TGCGCCAGCAGCAGGACAGGGGGCACGGGACTAGCGGACAATGAGCAGTTCTTC
TRBJ1-1	TRBV5-1	.	.	CASSLDPAPGEAFF	TGCGCCAGCAGCTTGGATCCTGCCCCGGGTGAAGCTTTCTTT
TRBJ2-3	TRBV5-1	TRBD2	.	CASSLGWEGSDTQYF	TGCGCCAGCAGCCTGGGGTGGGAGGGCTCAGATACGCAGTATTTT
TRBJ2-7	TRBV11-3	TRBD2	once	CASSLVPGGTNEQYF	TGTGCCAGCAGCTTAGTCCCGGGAGGAACCAACGAGCAGTACTTC
TRBJ1-2	TRBV2	.	few	CASSEVDYGYTF	TGTGCCAGCAGTGAGGTCGACTACGGCTACACCTTC
TRBJ2-7	TRBV4-3	TRBD1	few	CASSPEDRVGYEQYF	TGCGCCAGCAGCCCCGAGGACAGGGTGGGGTACGAGCAGTACTTC